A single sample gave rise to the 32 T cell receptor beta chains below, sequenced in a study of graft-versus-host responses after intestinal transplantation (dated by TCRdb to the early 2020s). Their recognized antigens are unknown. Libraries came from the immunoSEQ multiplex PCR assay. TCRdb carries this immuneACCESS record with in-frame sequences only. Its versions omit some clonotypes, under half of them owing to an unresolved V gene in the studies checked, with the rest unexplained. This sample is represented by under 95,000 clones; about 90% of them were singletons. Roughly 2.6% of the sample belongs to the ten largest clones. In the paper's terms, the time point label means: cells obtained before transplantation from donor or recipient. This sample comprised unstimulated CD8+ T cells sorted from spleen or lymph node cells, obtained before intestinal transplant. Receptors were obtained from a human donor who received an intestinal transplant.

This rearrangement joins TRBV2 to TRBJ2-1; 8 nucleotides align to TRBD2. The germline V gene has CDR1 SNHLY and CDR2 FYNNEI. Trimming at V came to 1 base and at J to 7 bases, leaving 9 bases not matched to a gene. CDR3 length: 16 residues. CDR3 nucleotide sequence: TGTGCCAGCAGTGAAGGGCCCTGGACTAGCTGGAATGAGCAGTTCTTC. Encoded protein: CASSEGPWTSWNEQFF.

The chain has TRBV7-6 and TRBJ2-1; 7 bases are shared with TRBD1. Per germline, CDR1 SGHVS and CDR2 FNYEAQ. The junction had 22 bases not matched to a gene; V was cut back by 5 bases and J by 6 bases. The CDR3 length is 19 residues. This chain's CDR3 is CASSHPQTTTGTDPNEQFF. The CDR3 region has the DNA TGTGCCAGCAGCCACCCTCAAACAACGACCGGGACAGATCCCAATGAGCAGTTCTTC.

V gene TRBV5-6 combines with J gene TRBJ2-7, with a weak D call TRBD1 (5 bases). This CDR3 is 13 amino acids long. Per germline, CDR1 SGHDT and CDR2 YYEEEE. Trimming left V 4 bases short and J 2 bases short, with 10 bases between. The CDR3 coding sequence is TGTGCCAGCAGCGTGGTAGGGGCCTACGAGCAGTACTTC. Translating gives CASSVVGAYEQYF.

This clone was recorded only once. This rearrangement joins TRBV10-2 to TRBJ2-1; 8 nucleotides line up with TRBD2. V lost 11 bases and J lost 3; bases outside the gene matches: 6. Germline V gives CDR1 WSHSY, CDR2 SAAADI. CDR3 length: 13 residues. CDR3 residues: CAGGGRFYNEQFF. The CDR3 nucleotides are TGCGCCGGGGGCGGGAGGTTCTACAATGAGCAGTTCTTC.

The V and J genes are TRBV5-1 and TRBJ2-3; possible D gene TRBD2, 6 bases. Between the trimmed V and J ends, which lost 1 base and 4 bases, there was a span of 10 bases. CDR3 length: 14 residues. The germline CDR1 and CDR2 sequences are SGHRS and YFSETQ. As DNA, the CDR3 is TGCGCCAGCAGCTTGCTCGGGGGAGCAGATACGCAGTATTTT. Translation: CASSLLGGADTQYF.

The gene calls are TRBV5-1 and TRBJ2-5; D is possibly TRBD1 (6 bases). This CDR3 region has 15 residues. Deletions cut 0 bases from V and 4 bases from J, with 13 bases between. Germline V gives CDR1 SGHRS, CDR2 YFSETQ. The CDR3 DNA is TGCGCCAGCAGCTTGGAGTCAGGGGATGGAGAGACCCAGTACTTC. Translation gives CASSLESGDGETQYF.

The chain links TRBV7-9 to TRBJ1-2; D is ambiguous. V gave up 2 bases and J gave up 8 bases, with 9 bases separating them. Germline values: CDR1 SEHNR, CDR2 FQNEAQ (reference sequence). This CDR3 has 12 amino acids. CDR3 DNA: TGTGCCAGCAGCTTAAGGCGGAAAGGCTACACCTTC. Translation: CASSLRRKGYTF.

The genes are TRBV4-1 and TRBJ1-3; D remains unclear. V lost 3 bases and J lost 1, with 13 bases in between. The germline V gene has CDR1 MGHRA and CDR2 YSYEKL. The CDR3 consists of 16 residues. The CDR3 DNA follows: TGCGCCAGCAGCCAGAGCTTCTGGTTGTCTGGAAACACCATATATTTT. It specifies CASSQSFWLSGNTIYF.

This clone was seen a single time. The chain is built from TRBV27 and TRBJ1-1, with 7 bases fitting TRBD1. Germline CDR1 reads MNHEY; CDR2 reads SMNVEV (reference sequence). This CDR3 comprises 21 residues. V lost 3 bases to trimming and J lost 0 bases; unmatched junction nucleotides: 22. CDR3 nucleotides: TGTGCCAGCAGTTTCCTGACCCTCCGGACAGGTAGGGATTGGGTGAACACTGAAGCTTTCTTT. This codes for CASSFLTLRTGRDWVNTEAFF.

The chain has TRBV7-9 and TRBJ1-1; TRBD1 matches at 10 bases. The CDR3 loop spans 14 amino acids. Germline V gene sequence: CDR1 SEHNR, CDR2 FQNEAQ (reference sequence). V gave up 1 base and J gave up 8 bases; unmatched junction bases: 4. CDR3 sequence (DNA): TGTGCCAGCAGCTTAGGGGGGACAGGGGCAGAAGCTTTCTTT. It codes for CASSLGGTGAEAFF.

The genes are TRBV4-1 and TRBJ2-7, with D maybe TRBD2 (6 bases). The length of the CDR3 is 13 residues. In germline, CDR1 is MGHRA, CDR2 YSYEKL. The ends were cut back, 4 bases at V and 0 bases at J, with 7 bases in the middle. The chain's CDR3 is CASSRGTSYEQYF. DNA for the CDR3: TGCGCCAGCAGCCGCGGGACCTCCTACGAGCAGTACTTC.

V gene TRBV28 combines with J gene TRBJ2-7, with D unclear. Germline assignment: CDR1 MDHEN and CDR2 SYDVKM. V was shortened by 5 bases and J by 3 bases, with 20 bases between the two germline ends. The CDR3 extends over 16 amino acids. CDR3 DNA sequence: TGTGCCAGCAGTCCTATGCTTAACAGAGCAGACTACGAGCAGTACTTC. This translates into CASSPMLNRADYEQYF.

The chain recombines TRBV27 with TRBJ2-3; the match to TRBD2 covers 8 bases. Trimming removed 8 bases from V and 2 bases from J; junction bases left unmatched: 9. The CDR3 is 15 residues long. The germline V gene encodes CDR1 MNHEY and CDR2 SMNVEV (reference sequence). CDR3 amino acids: CASRLLADHTDTQYF. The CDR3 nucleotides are TGTGCCAGCCGCCTACTAGCGGACCACACAGATACGCAGTATTTT.

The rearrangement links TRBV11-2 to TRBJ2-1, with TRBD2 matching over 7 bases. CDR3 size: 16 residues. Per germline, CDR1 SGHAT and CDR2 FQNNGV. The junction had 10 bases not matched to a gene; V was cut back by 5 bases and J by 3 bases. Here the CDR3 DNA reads TGTGCCAGCAGCCCTTGGAGGGAGGGCCTCTACAATGAGCAGTTCTTC. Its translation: CASSPWREGLYNEQFF.

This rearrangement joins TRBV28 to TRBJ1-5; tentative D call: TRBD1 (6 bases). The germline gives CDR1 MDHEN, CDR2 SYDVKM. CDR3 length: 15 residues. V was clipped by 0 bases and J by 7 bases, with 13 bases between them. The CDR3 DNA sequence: TGTGCCAGCAGTTTATGGGGGGCCGGGTGGCAGCCCCAGCATTTT. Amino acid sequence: CASSLWGAGWQPQHF.

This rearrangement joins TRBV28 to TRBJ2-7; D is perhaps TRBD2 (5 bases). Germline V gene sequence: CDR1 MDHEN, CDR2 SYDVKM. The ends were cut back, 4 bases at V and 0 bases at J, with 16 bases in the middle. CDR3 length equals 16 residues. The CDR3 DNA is TGTGCCAGCAGTTCCCTTCGTGAGCGGTCCTCCTACGAGCAGTACTTC. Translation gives CASSSLRERSSYEQYF.

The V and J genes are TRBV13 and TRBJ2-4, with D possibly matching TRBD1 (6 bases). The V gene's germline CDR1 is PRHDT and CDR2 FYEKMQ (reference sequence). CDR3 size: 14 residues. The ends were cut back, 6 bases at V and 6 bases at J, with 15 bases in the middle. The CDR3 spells CASSAWGRGNIQYF. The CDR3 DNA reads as TGTGCCAGCAGTGCCTGGGGGCGCGGAAACATTCAGTACTTC. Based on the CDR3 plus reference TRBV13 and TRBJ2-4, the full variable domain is AAGVIQSPRHLIKEKRETATLKCYPIPRHDTVYWYQQGPGQDPQFLISFYEKMQSDKGSIPDRFSAQQFSDYHSELNMSSLELGDSALYFCASSAWGRGNIQYFGAGTRLSVL.

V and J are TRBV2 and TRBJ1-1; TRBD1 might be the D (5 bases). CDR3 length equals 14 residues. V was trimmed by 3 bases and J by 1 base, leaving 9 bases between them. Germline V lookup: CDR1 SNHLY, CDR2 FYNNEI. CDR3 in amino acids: CASSEYRRNTEAFF. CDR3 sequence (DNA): TGTGCCAGCAGTGAGTACAGGCGGAACACTGAAGCTTTCTTT.

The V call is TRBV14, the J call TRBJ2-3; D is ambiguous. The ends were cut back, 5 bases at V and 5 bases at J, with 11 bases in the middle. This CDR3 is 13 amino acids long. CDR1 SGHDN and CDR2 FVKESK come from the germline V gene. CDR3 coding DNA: TGTGCCAGCAGCTCCAGAACTAAAGATACGCAGTATTTT. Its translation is CASSSRTKDTQYF.

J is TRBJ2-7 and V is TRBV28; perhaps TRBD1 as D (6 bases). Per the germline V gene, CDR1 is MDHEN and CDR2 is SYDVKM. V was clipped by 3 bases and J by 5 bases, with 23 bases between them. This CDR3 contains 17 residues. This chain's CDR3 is CASSFLFDTRTVHEQYF. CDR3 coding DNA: TGTGCCAGCAGTTTCTTGTTCGATACGAGGACAGTCCACGAGCAGTACTTC.

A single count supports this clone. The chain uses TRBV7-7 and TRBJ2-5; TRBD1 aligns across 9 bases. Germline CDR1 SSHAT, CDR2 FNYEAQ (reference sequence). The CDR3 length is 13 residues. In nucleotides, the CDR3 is TGTGCTGCCGGGACAGGGATGGGAGAGACCCAGTACTTC. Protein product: CAAGTGMGETQYF.

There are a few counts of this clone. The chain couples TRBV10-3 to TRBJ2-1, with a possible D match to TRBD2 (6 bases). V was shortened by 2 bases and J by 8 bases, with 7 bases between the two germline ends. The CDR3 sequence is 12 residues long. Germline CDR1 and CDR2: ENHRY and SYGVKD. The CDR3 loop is CAISETSHEQFF. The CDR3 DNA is TGTGCCATCAGTGAGACTAGCCATGAGCAGTTCTTC.

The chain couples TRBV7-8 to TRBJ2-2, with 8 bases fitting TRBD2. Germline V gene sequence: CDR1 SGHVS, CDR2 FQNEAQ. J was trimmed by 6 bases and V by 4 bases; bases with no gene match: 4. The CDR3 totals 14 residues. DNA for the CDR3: TGTGCCAGCAGCTCAGCGGGAGTCGCCGGGGAGCTGTTTTTT. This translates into CASSSAGVAGELFF.

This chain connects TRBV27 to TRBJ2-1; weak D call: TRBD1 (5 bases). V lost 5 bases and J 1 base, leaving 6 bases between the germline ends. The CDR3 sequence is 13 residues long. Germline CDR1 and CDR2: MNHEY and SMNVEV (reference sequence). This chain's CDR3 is CASSQGSYNEQFF. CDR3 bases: TGTGCCAGCAGTCAGGGTTCCTACAATGAGCAGTTCTTC.

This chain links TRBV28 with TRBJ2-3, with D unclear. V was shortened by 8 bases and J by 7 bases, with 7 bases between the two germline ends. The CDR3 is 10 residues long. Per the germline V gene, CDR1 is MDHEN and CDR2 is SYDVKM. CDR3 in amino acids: CASGAYTQYF. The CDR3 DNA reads TGTGCCAGCGGAGCCTATACGCAGTATTTT.

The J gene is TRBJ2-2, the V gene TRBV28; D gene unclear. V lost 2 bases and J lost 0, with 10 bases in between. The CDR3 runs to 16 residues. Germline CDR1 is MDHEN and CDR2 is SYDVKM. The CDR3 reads CASSLRTYTNTGELFF. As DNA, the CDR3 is TGTGCCAGCAGTTTACGCACATACACGAACACCGGGGAGCTGTTTTTT.

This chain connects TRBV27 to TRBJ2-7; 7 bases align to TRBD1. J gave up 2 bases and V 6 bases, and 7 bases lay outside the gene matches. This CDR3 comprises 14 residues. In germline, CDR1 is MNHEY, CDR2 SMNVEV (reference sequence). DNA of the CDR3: TGTGCCAGCAGCCCGACAGGGATTACCTACGAGCAGTACTTC. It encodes CASSPTGITYEQYF.

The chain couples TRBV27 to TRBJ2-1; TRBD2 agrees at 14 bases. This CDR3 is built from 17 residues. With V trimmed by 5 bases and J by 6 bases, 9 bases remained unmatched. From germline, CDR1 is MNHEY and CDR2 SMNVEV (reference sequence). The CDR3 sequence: CASSLWTSGRSGNEQFF. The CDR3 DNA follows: TGTGCCAGCAGTCTATGGACTAGCGGGAGGTCAGGCAATGAGCAGTTCTTC.

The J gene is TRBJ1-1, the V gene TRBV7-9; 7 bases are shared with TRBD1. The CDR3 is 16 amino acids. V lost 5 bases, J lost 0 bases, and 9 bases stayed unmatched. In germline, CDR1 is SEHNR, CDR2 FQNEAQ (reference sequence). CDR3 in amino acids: CASSAYRGPMNTEAFF. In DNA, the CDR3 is TGTGCCAGCAGCGCCTACAGGGGTCCGATGAACACTGAAGCTTTCTTT.

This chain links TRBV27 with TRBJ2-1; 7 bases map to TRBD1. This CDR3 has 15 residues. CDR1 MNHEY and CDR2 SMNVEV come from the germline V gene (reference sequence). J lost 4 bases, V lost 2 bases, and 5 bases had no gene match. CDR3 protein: CASSLRQGVYNEQFF. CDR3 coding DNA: TGTGCCAGCAGTTTAAGGCAGGGGGTTTACAATGAGCAGTTCTTC.

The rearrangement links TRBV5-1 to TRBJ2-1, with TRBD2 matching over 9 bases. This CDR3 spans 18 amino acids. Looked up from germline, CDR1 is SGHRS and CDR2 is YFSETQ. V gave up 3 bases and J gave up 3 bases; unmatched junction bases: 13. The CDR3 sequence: CASSSQSLAGLFYNEQFF. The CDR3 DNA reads TGCGCCAGCAGCTCCCAAAGTCTAGCGGGACTATTCTACAATGAGCAGTTCTTC.

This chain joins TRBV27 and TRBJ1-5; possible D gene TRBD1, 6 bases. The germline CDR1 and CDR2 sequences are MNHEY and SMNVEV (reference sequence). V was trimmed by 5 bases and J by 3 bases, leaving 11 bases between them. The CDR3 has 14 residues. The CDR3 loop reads CASSVTGFNQPQHF. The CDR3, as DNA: TGTGCCAGCAGTGTAACAGGGTTCAATCAGCCCCAGCATTTT.